This note documents a single T cell receptor (beta chain) sequence. Its antigen is currently unknown. The primer mix had 60 Vbeta and 13 Jbeta primers. Measured with immunoSEQ multiplex PCR; TCRdb has only the in-frame clones, and not every one. The sample has some 180,000 clones, over 80% seen once. The record originates from a study of cytomegalovirus exposure and HLA in healthy donors. General study findings and limits: Later analysis demonstrated an association between a missense DCLRE1C variant and TCR beta V- and J-gene trimming. Many donors shared some public TCRs, even though most TCR sequences were rare.

The CDR3 is 15 amino acids. Germline V gene lookup returns CDR1 KGHSH and CDR2 LQKENI. V was trimmed by 6 bases and J by 6 bases, leaving 17 bases between them. J is TRBJ1-4 and V is TRBV18, with D tentatively TRBD1 (6 bases). Material for sequencing was PBMCs. The receptor was isolated from a man between 35 and 55 years old in good health and CMV-seronegative. The CDR3 coding sequence is TGTGCCAGCTCTCTTCGGAGACAGGCCGATGAAAAACTGTTTTTT. Amino acids: CASSLRRQADEKLFF.